A single sample gave rise to the 20 T cell receptor beta chains below, sequenced in a study of T-cell memory formation after mild COVID-19. TCRdb analysed the 5' RACE reads with MiXCR anew, one entry per CDR3 protein. The repertoire holds about 320,000 distinct CDR3 sequences, with over 11% as singletons. Specimen: PBMCs or a T cell subset sorted from them (not recorded which). These receptors all come from a man aged 18 to 30 who had mild COVID-19 (a few samples of this study predate the infection). Cell type and time point are not known.

The chain links TRBV5-6 to TRBJ2-3; D is unclear. Trimming removed 7 bases from V and 2 bases from J, with 8 bases in between. Germline CDR1 is SGHDT and CDR2 is YYEEEE. The CDR3 runs to 12 residues. The CDR3 reads CASGRLTDTQYF. The DNA for the CDR3 is TGTGCCAGCGGACGACTCACAGATACGCAGTATTTT.

The chain is built from TRBV9 and TRBJ1-1; D gene unclear. Germline V gene data show CDR1 as SGDLS and CDR2 as YYNGEE. There are 13 residues in the CDR3. Trimming left V 0 bases short and J 1 base short, with 4 bases between. The CDR3 protein is CASSVEANTEAFF. The CDR3, as DNA: TGTGCCAGCAGCGTAGAAGCGAACACTGAAGCTTTCTTT.

This clonotype was counted a few times. The chain uses TRBV11-2 and TRBJ2-7; the match to TRBD1 covers 7 bases. V lost 5 bases, J lost 0 bases, and 7 bases stayed unmatched. The CDR3 is 15 amino acids. Germline V lookup: CDR1 SGHAT, CDR2 FQNNGV. The CDR3 DNA follows: TGTGCCAGCAGCAGAGCCGGGACAGTCTCCTACGAGCAGTACTTC. Its translation is CASSRAGTVSYEQYF.

There are a few counts of this clonotype. The chain links TRBV6-2 or TRBV6-3 to TRBJ2-2; possible D gene TRBD2, 5 bases. CDR3 length equals 17 residues. V dropped 2 bases and J dropped 2 bases, with 15 bases sitting between them. Germline-derived CDR1 and CDR2 are MNHEY and SVGEGT. The CDR3 protein is CASSYRRGQVNTGELFF. For the CDR3, the DNA is TGTGCCAGCAGTTACAGGCGCGGGCAGGTTAACACCGGGGAGCTGTTTTTT.

The chain recombines TRBV3-1 with TRBJ2-4, with D tentatively TRBD1 (5 bases). The V gene's germline CDR1 is LGHDT and CDR2 YNNKEL (reference sequence). V was shortened by 2 bases and J by 6 bases, with 11 bases between the two germline ends. The CDR3 extends over 14 amino acids. The CDR3 DNA reads as TGTGCCAGCAGCCAACGTCAGGGTAGAAACATTCAGTACTTC. Translation gives CASSQRQGRNIQYF.

CDR3 amino acids: CASSYYRGSGELFF. The CDR3, as DNA: TGTGCCAGCAGCTATTACCGGGGGTCCGGGGAGCTGTTTTTT. The chain joins TRBV7-3 to TRBJ2-2; D is perhaps TRBD2 (6 bases). The CDR3 totals 14 residues. CDR1 is SGHTA, CDR2 FQGTGA, per germline. Trimming took 4 bases from V and 6 from J, leaving 12 bases between them.

This clonotype showed up many times. V usage is TRBV16 and J usage is TRBJ2-3; D ambiguous. The V and J ends lost 0 bases and 6 bases respectively, with 4 bases between them. The CDR3 spans 12 residues. Germline CDR1 reads KGHSY; CDR2 reads FQNENV. CDR3 coding DNA: TGTGCCAGCAGCCAATCATTGGATACGCAGTATTTT. Translation: CASSQSLDTQYF.

This chain connects TRBV18 to TRBJ2-5; possibly TRBD2 for D (6 bases). Germline V CDR1 and CDR2: KGHSH, LQKENI. CDR3 length equals 14 residues. V gave up 2 bases and J gave up 10 bases, with 17 bases separating them. Written as DNA, the CDR3 is TGTGCCAGCTCACCAGTCTGGGACTCGGGAAGCCAGTACTTC. It translates to CASSPVWDSGSQYF. Based on the CDR3 plus reference TRBV18 and TRBJ2-5, the full variable domain is NAGVMQNPRHLVRRRGQEARLRCSPMKGHSHVYWYRQLPEEGLKFMVYLQKENIIDESGMPKERFSAEFPKEGPSILRIQQVVRGDSAAYFCASSPVWDSGSQYFGPGTRLLVL.

This chain connects TRBV4-3 to TRBJ2-7; D is ambiguous. Trimming left V 0 bases short and J 3 bases short, with 12 bases between. CDR1 is LGHNA and CDR2 is YSLEER in the germline V gene. The CDR3 loop spans 15 amino acids. The CDR3 is CASSQDLGSLYEQYF. In DNA form, the CDR3 reads TGCGCCAGCAGCCAAGATTTGGGATCCCTCTACGAGCAGTACTTC.

The genes are TRBV7-2 and TRBJ2-5; TRBD1 matches 8 bases. The CDR3 covers 16 residues. V shed 5 bases, J shed 2 bases, and the junction held 10 bases outside the gene matches. CDR1 and CDR2 (germline): SGHTA, FQGNSA. CDR3 residues: CASSRYLTGVQETQYF. The CDR3 DNA is TGTGCCAGCAGCCGATACCTGACAGGGGTTCAAGAGACCCAGTACTTC. Based on the CDR3 plus reference TRBV7-2 and TRBJ2-5, the full variable domain is GAGVSQSPSNKVTEKGKDVELRCDPISGHTALYWYRQSLGQGLEFLIYFQGNSAPDKSGLPSDRFSAERTGGSVSTLTIQRTQQEDSAVYLCASSRYLTGVQETQYFGPGTRLLVL.

This clonotype was recorded a few times. V gene TRBV11-1 combines with J gene TRBJ2-6; D is unresolved. Germline CDR1 is SGHAT and CDR2 is FQDESV (reference sequence). The CDR3 extends over 13 amino acids. Deletions cut 5 bases from V and 13 bases from J, with 15 bases between. The CDR3 DNA is TGTGCCAGCAGCCCGGACGGGTTGAGGGTCCTGACTTTC. This codes for CASSPDGLRVLTF.

This rearrangement joins TRBV29-1 to TRBJ1-1; TRBD1 matches at 8 bases. Germline V gene data show CDR1 as SQVTM and CDR2 as ANQGSEA. The CDR3 extends over 13 amino acids. Trimming cost V 4 bases and J 3 bases; bases outside gene matches: 4. CDR3 bases: TGCAGCGTTGCGGGACAGGAGGACACTGAAGCTTTCTTT. This gives the protein CSVAGQEDTEAFF.

This clonotype came up a few times. The J gene is TRBJ1-5, the V gene TRBV11-2; unclear D gene. Per the germline V gene, CDR1 is SGHAT and CDR2 is FQNNGV. V was shortened by 5 bases and J by 4 bases, with 9 bases between the two germline ends. This CDR3 comprises 13 residues. DNA of the CDR3: TGTGCCAGCAGCCAGCTACTAAATCAGCCCCAGCATTTT. Its protein product is CASSQLLNQPQHF.

V is TRBV20-1 and J is TRBJ2-7; D is tentatively TRBD1 or TRBD2 (5 bases each). This CDR3 has 13 amino acids. Germline V gene data show CDR1 as DFQATT and CDR2 as SNEGSKA (reference sequence). Between the trimmed V and J ends, which lost 0 bases and 7 bases, there was a span of 13 bases. The DNA of the CDR3 is TGCAGTGCTAGAGATCATGGGACGGGGGAGCAGTACGTC. Protein sequence: CSARDHGTGEQYV.

This chain uses TRBV7-3 with TRBJ1-1; D is undetermined. The CDR3 sequence is 13 residues long. Trimming cost V 6 bases and J 2 bases, with 10 bases left between them. Germline V gives CDR1 SGHTA, CDR2 FQGTGA. The DNA for the CDR3 is TGTGCCAGCAGTAATTGGATTAACACTGAAGCTTTCTTT. This sequence encodes CASSNWINTEAFF.

CDR3 in amino acids: CASSPGTESNYGYTF. DNA of the CDR3: TGTGCCAGCTCACCAGGGACAGAATCTAACTATGGCTACACCTTC. J is TRBJ1-2 and V is TRBV18; TRBD1 matches at 7 bases. The trim removed 2 bases at V and 0 bases at J, leaving 3 bases unmatched. Germline lookup yields CDR1 KGHSH and CDR2 LQKENI. This CDR3 has 15 residues.

The V and J genes are TRBV7-8 and TRBJ2-7; D may be TRBD1 (5 bases). The V and J ends lost 2 bases and 3 bases respectively, with 8 bases between them. The CDR3 sequence is 13 residues long. Germline CDR1 is SGHVS and CDR2 is FQNEAQ. CDR3: CASSLSTDYEQYF. The CDR3 region has the DNA TGTGCCAGCAGCTTATCGACAGACTACGAGCAGTACTTC.

This clonotype was detected many times. The chain carries TRBV7-3 and TRBJ1-1, with 8 bases fitting TRBD1. This CDR3 comprises 15 residues. The germline V gene has CDR1 SGHTA and CDR2 FQGTGA. V lost 5 bases to trimming and J lost 10 bases; unmatched junction nucleotides: 15. As DNA, the CDR3 is TGTGCCAGCAGCCCGGCCGGACAGGGAAGGTCAGGAGCTTTCTTT. Protein: CASSPAGQGRSGAFF.

The count of this clonotype is one. V usage is TRBV13 and J usage is TRBJ2-3; D not certain. V was shortened by 8 bases and J by 6 bases, with 9 bases between the two germline ends. This CDR3 spans 11 amino acids. CDR1 and CDR2 from the germline V gene are PRHDT and FYEKMQ (reference sequence). The CDR3 coding sequence is TGTGCCAGCGCGCAGTTGGATACGCAGTATTTT. Its protein is CASAQLDTQYF.

This chain joins TRBV7-2 and TRBJ1-2; possible D gene TRBD1, 5 bases. Deletions cut 1 base from V and 2 bases from J, with 14 bases between. Looked up from germline, CDR1 is SGHTA and CDR2 is FQGNSA. CDR3 length: 16 residues. CDR3 in DNA: TGTGCCAGCAGCTTAGACCCGACAGCCTCCAACTATGGCTACACCTTC. Its protein is CASSLDPTASNYGYTF.